The source of this T cell receptor (beta chain) is a study of Tregs in tolerant kidney transplant recipients. Study-level points and caveats: Biological reproducibility was not directly addressed, but technical replication error appeared minimal. Few patients were studied, so findings need validation in larger groups. The most relevant donor-specific Treg TCRbeta repertoire apparently came from expansion with activated donor B cells.

Thawed PBMCs were FACS-sorted into unstimulated CD4+CD25+CD127- regulatory T cells, CD4+CD25- non-regulatory cells, CD4 and CD8 cells. Turning to this clone: What it binds is unknown.

Using immunoSEQ multiplex PCR, the repertoire was profiled, and TCRdb retains in-frame clones only, with some absent. The sample holds about 73,000 clones, roughly 98% seen once. The CDR3 is 15 residues long. V gave up 5 bases and J gave up 5 bases; unmatched junction bases: 9. Germline V lookup: CDR1 SGHTA, CDR2 FQGTGA. The input for sequencing was CD4+ T cells from blood, taken before the transplant. This TCR was recovered from a human donor who received a combined kidney and bone marrow transplant. The chain uses TRBV7-3 and TRBJ1-1, with 9 bases matching TRBD1. The CDR3 region is CASSLNRGLRTEAFF. In nucleotides, the CDR3 is TGTGCCAGCAGCCTAAACAGGGGGCTGAGGACTGAAGCTTTCTTT.